This TCR beta chain originates from a study of OX40 agonist ivuxolimab in advanced cancers. CDR1 GTSNPN and CDR2 SVGIG come from the germline V gene (reference sequence). This CDR3 is 13 amino acids long. Between the trimmed V and J ends, which lost 5 bases and 4 bases, there was a span of 12 bases. Repertoires were generated with immunoSEQ multiplex PCR, while TCRdb's copy carries only in-frame clones and drops some. The sample includes 65,000 to 75,000 clones, about 85% of them seen just once. Prior autoimmune disease or systemic immunosuppression barred patients. The TCR originated in an adult with an advanced solid tumor such as melanoma, head and neck, liver or kidney cancer. The material was CD4+ or CD8+ T cells sorted from blood, obtained in a trial of the OX40 agonist ivuxolimab. The rearrangement links TRBV30 to TRBJ2-1, with a tentative D call TRBD2 (6 bases). CDR3 coding DNA: TGTGCCTGGTACCGGGACTGGTACAATGAGCAGTTCTTC. Residues: CAWYRDWYNEQFF.